This TCR beta chain was captured in a study of T cell clonality in common variable immunodeficiency. Repertoires were generated with immunoSEQ multiplex PCR, while TCRdb's copy carries only in-frame clones and drops some. This sample carries tens of thousands of clones and no singletons, and 10% goes to the top ten. There are many counts of this clone. The read terminates 3 residues ahead of where the CDR3 ends, so the germline J gene completes it. Caucasian heritage predominated among both patients and controls. The germline V gene has CDR1 LGHNT and CDR2 FRNRAP. The CDR3 is 11 amino acids. This chain connects TRBV12-5 to TRBJ2-7; possibly TRBD1 or TRBD2 for D (5 bases each). The sequencing sample was made of peripheral blood mononuclear cells. The receptor's source is a person aged 18-69 years in good health. The DNA read from the CDR3 is TGTGGAGGGCAGGGAGTGCACGAG. Protein product: CGGQGVHE. The CDR3 reads in full as CGGQGVHEQYF.